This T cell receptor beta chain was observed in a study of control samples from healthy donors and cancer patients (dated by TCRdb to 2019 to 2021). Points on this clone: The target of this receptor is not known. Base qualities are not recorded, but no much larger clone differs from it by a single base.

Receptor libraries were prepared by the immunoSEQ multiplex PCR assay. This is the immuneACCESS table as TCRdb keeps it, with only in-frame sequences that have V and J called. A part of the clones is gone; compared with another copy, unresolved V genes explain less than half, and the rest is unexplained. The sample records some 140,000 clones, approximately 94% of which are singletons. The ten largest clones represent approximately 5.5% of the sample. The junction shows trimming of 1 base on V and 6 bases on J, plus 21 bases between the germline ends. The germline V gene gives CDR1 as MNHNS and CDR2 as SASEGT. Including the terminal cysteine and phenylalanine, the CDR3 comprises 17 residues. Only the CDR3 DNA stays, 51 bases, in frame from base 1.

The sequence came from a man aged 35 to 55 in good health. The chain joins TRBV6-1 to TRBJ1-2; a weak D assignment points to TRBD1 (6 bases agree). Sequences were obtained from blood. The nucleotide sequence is TGTGCCAGCAGTGAAGGTTACCGACTACAGGGCGTCAATGGCTACACCTTC. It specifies CASSEGYRLQGVNGYTF.